This note documents a single T cell receptor beta chain sequence. Only in-frame clones appear in the TCRdb table, and some are missing; sequencing was by immunoSEQ multiplex PCR. The table records about 24,000 clones, roughly 87% of them present only once. This specimen comes from a study of PD-L1 blockade in urothelial cancer. The V end lost 1 base, the J end lost 7 bases, and 11 bases lay between the germline ends. The CDR3 has 14 amino acids. Germline CDR1 is SGHAT and CDR2 is FQNNGV. The sample in question was PBMCs, obtained around atezolizumab (anti-PD-L1) treatment. This sequence originates from a man aged 50 or older with urothelial cancer. The chain links TRBV11-2 to TRBJ2-1, with D perhaps TRBD2 (6 bases). CDR3 bases: TGTGCCAGCAGCTTAGCGGGGGTTTTTAATGAGCAGTTCTTC. Amino acid sequence: CASSLAGVFNEQFF.